This TCR beta chain was identified during a study of T cells expressing NK-cell markers. TCRdb reworked the 5' RACE reads into one entry per CDR3 protein, no DNA. The sample has roughly 180,000 distinct CDR3 sequences; the top ten hold roughly a fifth. The CDR3 is made up of 15 amino acids. The genes are TRBV12-3 or TRBV12-4 and TRBJ2-1; TCRdb outputs TRBD1, but without DNA this stays unchecked. The sequence came from a man aged 18-70 years in good health. Input material: blood T cells: a sorted CD56 or NKG2C T cell subset, CD4+ or CD8+ T cells, or bulk PBMC T cells (not recorded which). The CDR3 spells CASSPGEGSYNEQFF.